A single sample gave rise to the 19 T cell receptor beta chains below, sequenced in a study of beta chain features in type 1 diabetes (dated by TCRdb to 2016 to 2019). Libraries were constructed by the immunoSEQ multiplex PCR assay. The High Capacity cDNA Reverse Transcription Kit was used to reverse transcribe all of the isolated RNA, meaning that expressed TCRB transcripts were what got sequenced. This is the immuneACCESS table as TCRdb keeps it, with only in-frame sequences that have V and J called. A part of the clones is gone; compared with another copy, unresolved V genes explain less than half, and the rest is unexplained. This sample has 330,000 or so clones in its table, and approximately 15% of those were observed once. The leading ten clones occupy more than 6.5% of the sample. The sequenced sample was central memory CD4+ T cells from blood. The receptors stem from a man between 25 and 39 years old in good health.

This clone was detected ten times or more. V is TRBV19 and J is TRBJ2-5, with TRBD2 matching over 9 bases. J was trimmed by 5 bases and V by 8 bases; bases with no gene match: 6. This CDR3 has 13 amino acids. Germline V gene sequence: CDR1 LNHDA, CDR2 SQIVND (reference sequence). CDR3 sequence (DNA): TGTGCCAGTGGCGGGAGGGCCGGGGAGACCCAGTACTTC. This gives the protein CASGGRAGETQYF.

This chain links TRBV11-2 with TRBJ2-3, with 8 bases fitting TRBD2. Germline CDR1 reads SGHAT; CDR2 reads FQNNGV. This CDR3 comprises 16 residues. V shed 1 base and J 2 bases; nucleotides not matched to a gene: 5. The CDR3 sequence: CASSLAGGPFTDTQYF. CDR3 coding DNA: TGTGCCAGCAGCTTAGCGGGAGGGCCATTCACAGATACGCAGTATTTT.

The genes are TRBV14 and TRBJ1-1; D is ambiguous. The length of the CDR3 is 12 residues. The germline V gene encodes CDR1 SGHDN and CDR2 FVKESK. Trimming removed 3 bases from V and 10 bases from J, with 12 bases in between. The chain's CDR3 is CASSQFRQTAFF. Written as DNA, the CDR3 is TGTGCCAGCAGCCAGTTCCGCCAGACAGCTTTCTTT.

This clone was seen repeatedly, ten times or more. The genes are TRBV6-5 and TRBJ1-1; D is unresolved. The CDR3 sequence is 13 residues long. Germline lookup yields CDR1 MNHEY and CDR2 SVGAGI. The V end lost 0 bases, the J end lost 3 bases, and 5 bases lay between the germline ends. CDR3 protein: CASSYSRDTEAFF. The CDR3 nucleotides read TGTGCCAGCAGTTACTCGAGGGACACTGAAGCTTTCTTT.

This clone has just a few counts. The rearrangement uses TRBV27 and TRBJ1-1, with no clear D. Germline V gives CDR1 MNHEY, CDR2 SMNVEV (reference sequence). The CDR3 covers 13 residues. The V and J ends lost 0 bases and 8 bases respectively, with 10 bases between them. The CDR3 sequence is CASSLSWQAEAFF. The CDR3 nucleotides are TGTGCCAGCAGTTTATCGTGGCAGGCCGAAGCTTTCTTT.

This clone was counted between two and nine times. V is TRBV11-2 and J is TRBJ2-3, with TRBD2 matching over 8 bases. Looked up from germline, CDR1 is SGHAT and CDR2 is FQNNGV. The CDR3 length is 16 residues. V shed 2 bases and J 4 bases; nucleotides not matched to a gene: 8. This chain's CDR3 is CASSLLTGGRSDTQYF. In DNA, the CDR3 is TGTGCCAGCAGCTTATTAACGGGGGGGCGTTCAGATACGCAGTATTTT.

This clone has more than one count but fewer than ten. The rearrangement links TRBV25-1 to TRBJ2-3; 11 nucleotides agree with TRBD2. Trimming removed 2 bases from V and 4 bases from J; junction bases left unmatched: 5. Germline CDR1 MGHDK, CDR2 SYGVNS. This CDR3 contains 16 residues. The DNA for the CDR3 is TGTGCCAGCAGTGAAGGTAGCGGGGGGGCAGCAGATACGCAGTATTTT. This gives the protein CASSEGSGGAADTQYF.

This clone was picked up many times. This chain links TRBV5-6 with TRBJ2-7; possible D gene TRBD1, 6 bases. CDR3 size: 12 residues. From germline, CDR1 is SGHDT and CDR2 YYEEEE. Trimming took off 5 bases at V and 5 bases at J, with 11 bases between the two ends. The CDR3 sequence: CASSFGTHEQYF. The CDR3 DNA follows: TGTGCCAGCAGTTTCGGGACACACGAGCAGTACTTC.

This clone has a handful of counts. The chain couples TRBV10-3 to TRBJ2-2, with 7 bases that match TRBD2. V shed 3 bases, J shed 0 bases, and the junction held 4 bases outside the gene matches. The CDR3 length is 16 residues. Germline-derived CDR1 and CDR2 are ENHRY and SYGVKD. DNA of the CDR3: TGTGCCATCAGTGAACGGGGGGAAACGAACACCGGGGAGCTGTTTTTT. Residues: CAISERGETNTGELFF.

This clone has a handful of counts. The chain recombines TRBV11-2 with TRBJ2-3; possibly TRBD1 for D (6 bases). This CDR3 has 13 residues. Germline CDR1 and CDR2: SGHAT and FQNNGV. V shed 5 bases and J shed 6 bases, with 12 bases lying between them. The chain's CDR3 is CASSRDIWDTQYF. CDR3 in DNA: TGTGCCAGCAGCCGGGACATTTGGGATACGCAGTATTTT.

The rearrangement joins TRBV19 to TRBJ1-2; D is undetermined. The germline CDR1 and CDR2 sequences are LNHDA and SQIVND (reference sequence). The CDR3 length is 16 residues. V was clipped by 6 bases and J by 6 bases, with 23 bases between them. CDR3 in amino acids: CASRTTRQAIRDGYTF. CDR3 bases: TGTGCCAGTAGGACGACTCGGCAGGCGATAAGGGATGGCTACACCTTC.

This clone was seen a few times. This chain uses TRBV13 with TRBJ2-3, with no clear D. This CDR3 has 13 residues. The V gene's germline CDR1 is PRHDT and CDR2 FYEKMQ (reference sequence). The V end was cut by 3 bases, the J end by 0 bases, with 4 bases between. CDR3 region: CASSFSSTDTQYF. The CDR3 nucleotides read TGTGCCAGCAGCTTTTCGAGCACAGATACGCAGTATTTT.

In this sample, this clone turned up a few times. This sequence joins TRBV11-2 and TRBJ2-2, with 10 bases fitting TRBD1. The CDR3 is made up of 15 amino acids. The V segment lost 5 bases and the J segment 5 bases; nucleotides outside the gene matches: 5. Germline CDR1 reads SGHAT; CDR2 reads FQNNGV. CDR3 nucleotide sequence: TGTGCCAGCAGCAGGGGACAGGGGATGACCGGGGAGCTGTTTTTT. This encodes CASSRGQGMTGELFF.

This clone was picked up a small number of times. V and J are TRBV11-2 and TRBJ2-1, with D uncertain. CDR1 is SGHAT and CDR2 is FQNNGV in the germline V gene. The V and J ends lost 0 bases and 10 bases respectively, with 13 bases between them. CDR3 length: 14 residues. In DNA, the CDR3 is TGTGCCAGCAGCTTAGACAGCCACTTTAACGAGCAGTTCTTC. It specifies CASSLDSHFNEQFF.

This clone appeared a few times. The chain combines TRBV6-1 with TRBJ2-7, with a possible D match to TRBD1 (6 bases). Per germline, CDR1 MNHNS and CDR2 SASEGT. V lost 7 bases and J 3 bases, leaving 10 bases between the germline ends. The CDR3 runs to 12 residues. CDR3 in DNA: TGTGCCAGCACAGGGGTACTCTACGAGCAGTACTTC. The encoded protein is CASTGVLYEQYF.

The chain has TRBV27 and TRBJ1-6; D ambiguous. The CDR3 is 15 amino acids. Germline lookup yields CDR1 MNHEY and CDR2 SMNVEV (reference sequence). V was trimmed by 3 bases and J by 4 bases, leaving 10 bases between them. The CDR3 coding sequence is TGTGCCAGCAGTTTTGAACGGCAATATAATTCACCCCTCCACTTT. This codes for CASSFERQYNSPLHF.

This clone occurred a few times. The J gene is TRBJ1-4, the V gene TRBV11-2; the match to TRBD1 covers 9 bases. The ends lost 4 bases at V and 4 bases at J; junction bases unmatched: 7. The CDR3 runs 16 residues. Germline V lookup: CDR1 SGHAT, CDR2 FQNNGV. DNA of the CDR3: TGTGCCAGCAGCTCTAACAGGGGGCCTGGTAATGAAAAACTGTTTTTT. This sequence encodes CASSSNRGPGNEKLFF.

This chain joins TRBV4-1 and TRBJ1-6; tentative D call: TRBD1 (5 bases). Germline V gene sequence: CDR1 MGHRA, CDR2 YSYEKL. V dropped 1 base and J dropped 5 bases, with 21 bases sitting between them. CDR3 size: 19 residues. CDR3: CASSQAPRQGATNNSPLHF. As DNA, the CDR3 is TGCGCCAGCAGCCAAGCCCCTAGGCAGGGAGCCACCAATAATTCACCCCTCCACTTT.

In its sample, this clone was seen once. The genes are TRBV6-5 and TRBJ1-5, with a weak D call TRBD1 (5 bases). Per germline, CDR1 MNHEY and CDR2 SVGAGI. Deletions cut 8 bases from V and 6 bases from J, with 14 bases between. This CDR3 region has 13 residues. The CDR3 region is CASVTGVSQPQHF. The CDR3 nucleotides read TGTGCCAGCGTTACAGGTGTCTCTCAGCCCCAGCATTTT.